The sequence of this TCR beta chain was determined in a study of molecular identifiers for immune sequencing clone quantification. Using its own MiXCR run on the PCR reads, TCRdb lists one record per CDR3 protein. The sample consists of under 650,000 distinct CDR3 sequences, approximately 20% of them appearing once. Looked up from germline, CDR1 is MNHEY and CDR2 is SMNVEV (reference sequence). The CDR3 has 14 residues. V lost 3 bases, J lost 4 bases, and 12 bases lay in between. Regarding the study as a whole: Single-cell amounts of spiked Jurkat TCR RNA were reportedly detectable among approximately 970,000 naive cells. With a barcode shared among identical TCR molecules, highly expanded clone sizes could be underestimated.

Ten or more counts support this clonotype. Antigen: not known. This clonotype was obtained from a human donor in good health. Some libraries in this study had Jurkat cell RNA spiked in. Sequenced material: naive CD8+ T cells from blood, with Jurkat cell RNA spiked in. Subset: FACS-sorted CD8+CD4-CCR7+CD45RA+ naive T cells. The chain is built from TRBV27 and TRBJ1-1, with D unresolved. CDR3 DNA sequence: TGTGCCAGCAGTTTTTCCCCGGAGGGCACTGAAGCTTTCTTT. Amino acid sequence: CASSFSPEGTEAFF.